These 28 T cell receptor beta chains came from one sample sequenced in a study of cytomegalovirus exposure and HLA in healthy donors. It was with 60 Vbeta and 13 Jbeta primers that the PCR ran. TCRdb's copy holds only in-frame clones and misses some; the assay was immunoSEQ multiplex PCR. Counted here are roughly 150,000 clones, approximately 78% occurring once; the ten biggest clones make up around 0.91%. Input material: PBMCs. The origin of the receptors is a girl aged 2 to 10 in good health and CMV-seropositive.

The table lists this clone with a count of one. This chain joins TRBV10-3 and TRBJ1-2; D is unclear. The germline V gene encodes CDR1 ENHRY and CDR2 SYGVKD. CDR3 length: 16 amino acids. Between the trimmed V and J ends, which lost 1 base and 2 bases, there was a span of 14 bases. CDR3 nucleotide sequence: TGTGCCATCAGTGAGTTCGGAGGAGTAAGGAACTATGGCTACACCTTC. Encoded protein: CAISEFGGVRNYGYTF.

The chain is built from TRBV27 and TRBJ1-1; 8 bases align to TRBD1. With 0 bases clipped from V and 1 base from J, the junction kept 7 bases outside the gene matches. Germline lookup yields CDR1 MNHEY and CDR2 SMNVEV (reference sequence). The length of the CDR3 is 17 residues. CDR3 residues: CASSLSWQGAGNTEAFF. The CDR3 nucleotides are TGTGCCAGCAGTTTATCATGGCAGGGGGCTGGGAACACTGAAGCTTTCTTT.

The CDR3 bases are TGTGCCAGCACCTCACAGGGGGGCTATGGCTACACCTTC. This translates into CASTSQGGYGYTF. The V and J genes are TRBV28 and TRBJ1-2; 8 bases agree with TRBD1. The V gene end was trimmed by 7 bases and the J gene end by 4 bases; junction bases not matched to a gene: 5. The CDR3 runs 13 residues. Per the germline V gene, CDR1 is MDHEN and CDR2 is SYDVKM.

V usage is TRBV19 and J usage is TRBJ2-5, with D unclear. Trimming removed 9 bases at V and 5 bases at J, with 10 bases between. The CDR3 consists of 11 residues. Germline loops: CDR1 LNHDA, CDR2 SQIVND (reference sequence). The CDR3 nucleotides are TGTGCCAGCGGGTCTCCGGAGACCCAGTACTTC. Encoded protein: CASGSPETQYF. Drawing the rest from reference TRBV19 and TRBJ2-5, the complete variable domain is DGGITQSPKYLFRKEGQNVTLSCEQNLNHDAMYWYRQDPGQGLRLIYYSQIVNDFQKGDIAEGYSVSREKKESFPLTVTSAQKNPTAFYLCASGSPETQYFGPGTRLLVL.

The genes are TRBV19 and TRBJ2-3; possible D gene TRBD2, 6 bases. CDR3 length: 14 residues. V lost 7 bases, J lost 0 bases, and 11 bases lay in between. Germline values: CDR1 LNHDA, CDR2 SQIVND (reference sequence). CDR3 residues: CASTPGLSTDTQYF. The CDR3 coding sequence is TGTGCCAGTACCCCGGGACTTAGCACAGATACGCAGTATTTT.

The V and J genes are TRBV9 and TRBJ2-1; no definite D call. The CDR3 consists of 14 residues. Germline CDR1 SGDLS, CDR2 YYNGEE. Between the trimmed V and J ends, which lost 0 bases and 0 bases, there was a span of 4 bases. The CDR3 region has the DNA TGTGCCAGCAGCGTAGCGGGCTCCTACAATGAGCAGTTCTTC. Translation: CASSVAGSYNEQFF.

V usage is TRBV29-1 and J usage is TRBJ2-5; 9 bases are shared with TRBD1. Trimming cost V 6 bases and J 2 bases; bases outside gene matches: 1. CDR3 size: 12 residues. Germline V CDR1 and CDR2: SQVTM, ANQGSEA. CDR3 sequence: CSVGQGQETQYF. CDR3 DNA: TGCAGCGTGGGACAGGGACAAGAGACCCAGTACTTC.

The chain is built from TRBV5-1 and TRBJ1-1; 8 nucleotides match TRBD1. The germline CDR1 and CDR2 sequences are SGHRS and YFSETQ. After removal of 5 bases from V and 3 bases from J, the junction contained 6 bases not matched to a gene. CDR3 size: 14 residues. CDR3 coding DNA: TGCGCCAGCAGTTCTCAGGGGGCGTACACTGAAGCTTTCTTT. Translated: CASSSQGAYTEAFF.

The sample holds a few counts of this clone. The CDR3 coding sequence is TGTGCCAGCAGCTTGGATATGGGAGCGGGCCGGGGTATAAATGAGCAGTTCTTC. Protein product: CASSLDMGAGRGINEQFF. This sequence joins TRBV5-4 and TRBJ2-1, with D possibly matching TRBD2 (6 bases). Germline V gene sequence: CDR1 SGHNT, CDR2 YYREEE (reference sequence). The V end was cut by 0 bases, the J end by 7 bases, with 23 bases between. This CDR3 is built from 18 residues.

The chain uses TRBV28 and TRBJ2-5, with a possible D match to TRBD2 (6 bases). This CDR3 comprises 13 residues. CDR1 MDHEN and CDR2 SYDVKM come from the germline V gene. V was trimmed by 7 bases and J by 3 bases, leaving 12 bases between them. The CDR3 DNA follows: TGTGCCAGCACCCCAACGGGAGAAGAGACCCAGTACTTC. Translated, it gives CASTPTGEETQYF.

The V and J genes are TRBV9 and TRBJ2-1; 8 nucleotides match TRBD2. The V and J ends lost 3 bases and 12 bases, in that order; junction bases with no gene match: 17. The CDR3 is 16 residues long. Germline V CDR1 and CDR2: SGDLS, YYNGEE. Here the CDR3 DNA reads TGTGCCAGCAGCGCCCCCCAAGCGGGAGCCCGGTCCAGGCAGTTCTTC. This gives the protein CASSAPQAGARSRQFF.

The rearrangement links TRBV30 to TRBJ2-5, with D maybe TRBD2 (5 bases). CDR3 length: 14 residues. Germline lookup yields CDR1 GTSNPN and CDR2 SVGIG (reference sequence). V lost 0 bases and J 5 bases, leaving 13 bases between the germline ends. The CDR3 coding sequence is TGTGCCTGGAGTGTCGTACTAGAGATGGAGACCCAGTACTTC. Encoded protein: CAWSVVLEMETQYF.

This chain uses TRBV29-1 with TRBJ2-1; D is unclear. The CDR3 contains 13 residues. Germline V gene data show CDR1 as SQVTM and CDR2 as ANQGSEA. Trimming removed 5 bases at V and 7 bases at J, with 15 bases between. CDR3 residues: CSVSPWIGNEQFF. CDR3 sequence (DNA): TGCAGCGTTTCTCCTTGGATCGGGAATGAGCAGTTCTTC.

The gene calls are TRBV6-1 and TRBJ2-7; a weak D match, TRBD1 (6 bases). Germline CDR1 reads MNHNS; CDR2 reads SASEGT. The CDR3 contains 15 residues. Trimming stripped 1 base from V and 7 bases from J, with 17 bases between. CDR3: CASSEVQGSVDEQYF. Here the CDR3 DNA reads TGTGCCAGCAGTGAAGTGCAGGGGAGTGTCGATGAGCAGTACTTC.

This chain uses TRBV5-1 with TRBJ2-5; 12 bases fit TRBD2. V was pared by 5 bases and J by 5 bases, with 10 bases of the junction left unmatched. This CDR3 has 16 amino acids. Germline CDR1 is SGHRS and CDR2 is YFSETQ. The CDR3: CASRFGLAGRRETQYF. DNA of the CDR3: TGCGCCAGCAGATTCGGACTAGCGGGAAGGAGGGAGACCCAGTACTTC.

The genes are TRBV9 and TRBJ2-2; tentative D call: TRBD2 (6 bases). V lost 0 bases to trimming and J lost 4 bases, with 10 bases between them. There are 15 residues in the CDR3. The germline V gene has CDR1 SGDLS and CDR2 YYNGEE. The CDR3 sequence: CASSVAGEVTGELFF. CDR3 bases: TGTGCCAGCAGCGTAGCGGGAGAGGTCACCGGGGAGCTGTTTTTT.

This clone was detected only a few times. V usage is TRBV4-2 and J usage is TRBJ2-1, with 10 bases lining up with TRBD2. With V trimmed by 6 bases and J by 4 bases, 9 bases remained unmatched. CDR1 is LGHNA, CDR2 YNFKEQ, per germline. The CDR3 length is 16 residues. The CDR3 protein is CASRDLAGEGYNEQFF. CDR3 bases: TGTGCCAGCAGAGACCTAGCGGGAGAAGGGTACAATGAGCAGTTCTTC.

The chain links TRBV7-8 to TRBJ2-1; 8 positions agree with TRBD2. Germline trimming cut 5 bases from V and 8 bases from J; bases unmatched to any gene: 11. This CDR3 has 15 residues. Germline-derived CDR1 and CDR2 are SGHVS and FQNEAQ. As DNA, the CDR3 is TGTGCCAGCAGCCCCACGAGCGGGAGTTGGGATGAGCAGTTCTTC. Translated, it gives CASSPTSGSWDEQFF.

The genes are TRBV7-2 and TRBJ2-7, with a possible D match to TRBD2 (6 bases). CDR1 is SGHTA and CDR2 is FQGNSA in the germline V gene. Trimming stripped 0 bases from V and 3 bases from J, with 9 bases between. The CDR3 loop spans 14 amino acids. The CDR3 nucleotides are TGTGCCAGCAGCTTAGCTAGACTAGGCTACGAGCAGTACTTC. Its protein is CASSLARLGYEQYF.

The chain has TRBV7-3 and TRBJ2-5; 7 bases align to TRBD1. The CDR3 contains 13 residues. Germline V CDR1 and CDR2: SGHTA, FQGTGA. V shed 2 bases, J shed 3 bases, and the junction held 0 bases outside the gene matches. CDR3 DNA sequence: TGTGCCAGCAGCTTAGACAGGGAAGAGACCCAGTACTTC. Its translation: CASSLDREETQYF.

The chain carries TRBV6-6 and TRBJ1-1, with D tentatively TRBD1 (5 bases). Germline lookup yields CDR1 MNHNY and CDR2 SVGAGI (reference sequence). Trimming shortened V by 3 bases and J by 5 bases, and 10 bases separated the two germline ends. CDR3 size: 13 residues. The CDR3 reads CASSYGRATEAFF. The CDR3 region has the DNA TGTGCCAGCAGTTATGGCAGGGCGACTGAAGCTTTCTTT.

J is TRBJ2-1 and V is TRBV15, with a weak D call TRBD2 (6 bases). Trimming shortened V by 0 bases and J by 2 bases, and 17 bases separated the two germline ends. Germline V gene sequence: CDR1 LNHNV, CDR2 YYDKDF (reference sequence). The CDR3 totals 18 residues. The CDR3 nucleotides read TGTGCCACCAGCAGAGATCCAGTTAGCGGAGTTACCTACAATGAGCAGTTCTTC. It specifies CATSRDPVSGVTYNEQFF.

The gene calls are TRBV28 and TRBJ1-1; D might be TRBD1 (6 bases). In germline, CDR1 is MDHEN, CDR2 SYDVKM. Trimming shortened V by 7 bases and J by 0 bases, and 18 bases separated the two germline ends. The length of the CDR3 is 16 residues. Here the CDR3 reads CASTPPGGDMNTEAFF. The CDR3 DNA sequence: TGTGCCAGCACCCCGCCGGGGGGCGACATGAACACTGAAGCTTTCTTT.

This clone turned up a few times. The chain is built from TRBV5-5 and TRBJ1-1, with unresolved D. The CDR3 runs 14 residues. CDR1 SGHKS and CDR2 YYEKEE come from the germline V gene (reference sequence). Deletions cut 6 bases from V and 0 bases from J, with 12 bases between. CDR3 in DNA: TGTGCCAGCACCGACATCGGTCTGAACACTGAAGCTTTCTTT. This codes for CASTDIGLNTEAFF. The full variable domain, completed using reference TRBV5-5 and TRBJ1-1, is DAGVTQSPTHLIKTRGQQVTLRCSPISGHKSVSWYQQVLGQGPQFIFQYYEKEERGRGNFPDRFSARQFPNYSSELNVNALLLGDSALYLCASTDIGLNTEAFFGQGTRLTVV.

This sequence joins TRBV7-9 and TRBJ1-1; 7 bases are shared with TRBD1. The CDR3 length is 17 residues. The ends lost 2 bases at V and 0 bases at J; junction bases unmatched: 9. Germline V lookup: CDR1 SEHNR, CDR2 FQNEAQ (reference sequence). The CDR3 DNA reads TGTGCCAGCAGCTTAAGAGGGGGCAAGGGTATGAACACTGAAGCTTTCTTT. It encodes CASSLRGGKGMNTEAFF. Full variable domain (remainder filled in from reference TRBV7-9 and TRBJ1-1): DTGVSQNPRHKITKRGQNVTFRCDPISEHNRLYWYRQTLGQGPEFLTYFQNEAQLEKSRLLSDRFSAERPKGSFSTLEIQRTEQGDSAMYLCASSLRGGKGMNTEAFFGQGTRLTVV.

The CDR3 nucleotides read TGTGCCAGCAGTGAGGACAGACTATCCGAGCAGTACTTC. Residues: CASSEDRLSEQYF. This chain joins TRBV2 and TRBJ2-7; tentatively, D is TRBD1 (6 bases). Germline V gene sequence: CDR1 SNHLY, CDR2 FYNNEI. V was cut by 3 bases and J by 6 bases, with 12 bases left in between. The CDR3 loop spans 13 amino acids.

The chain recombines TRBV27 with TRBJ1-5, with unresolved D. Per germline, CDR1 MNHEY and CDR2 SMNVEV (reference sequence). This CDR3 has 14 amino acids. V gave up 5 bases and J gave up 0 bases, with 8 bases separating them. The CDR3 sequence is CASSVGVSNQPQHF. As DNA, the CDR3 is TGTGCCAGCAGTGTTGGAGTTAGCAATCAGCCCCAGCATTTT.

The CDR3 DNA sequence: TGTGCCACCAGCAGGGGACAGCTTAACTACGAGCAGTACTTC. Amino acid sequence: CATSRGQLNYEQYF. V gene TRBV15 combines with J gene TRBJ2-7; TRBD1 matches 7 bases. Germline CDR1 reads LNHNV; CDR2 reads YYDKDF (reference sequence). V gave up 3 bases and J gave up 3 bases; unmatched junction bases: 5. This CDR3 comprises 14 residues.